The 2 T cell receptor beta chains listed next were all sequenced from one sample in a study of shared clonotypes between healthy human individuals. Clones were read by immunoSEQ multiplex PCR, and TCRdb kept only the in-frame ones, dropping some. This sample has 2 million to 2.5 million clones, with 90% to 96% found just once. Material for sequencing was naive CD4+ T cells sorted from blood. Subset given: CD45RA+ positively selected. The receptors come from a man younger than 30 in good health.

CDR3 region: CAISESGGPGEYF. The CDR3, as DNA: TGTGCCATCAGTGAGTCGGGGGGTCCGGGGGAGTACTTC. The V and J genes are TRBV10-3 and TRBJ2-7, with TRBD2 as a possible D gene (6 bases). The CDR3 spans 13 residues. Germline CDR1 ENHRY, CDR2 SYGVKD. Trimming took 0 bases from V and 11 from J, leaving 14 bases between them.

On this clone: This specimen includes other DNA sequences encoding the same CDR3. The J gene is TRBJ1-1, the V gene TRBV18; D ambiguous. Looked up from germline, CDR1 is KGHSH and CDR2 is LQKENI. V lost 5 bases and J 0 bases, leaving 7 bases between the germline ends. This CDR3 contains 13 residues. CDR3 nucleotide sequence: TGTGCCAGCTCATCGGCTGTGAACACTGAAGCTTTCTTT. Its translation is CASSSAVNTEAFF. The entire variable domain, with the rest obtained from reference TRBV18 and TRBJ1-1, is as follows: NAGVMQNPRHLVRRRGQEARLRCSPMKGHSHVYWYRQLPEEGLKFMVYLQKENIIDESGMPKERFSAEFPKEGPSILRIQQVVRGDSAAYFCASSSAVNTEAFFGQGTRLTVV.